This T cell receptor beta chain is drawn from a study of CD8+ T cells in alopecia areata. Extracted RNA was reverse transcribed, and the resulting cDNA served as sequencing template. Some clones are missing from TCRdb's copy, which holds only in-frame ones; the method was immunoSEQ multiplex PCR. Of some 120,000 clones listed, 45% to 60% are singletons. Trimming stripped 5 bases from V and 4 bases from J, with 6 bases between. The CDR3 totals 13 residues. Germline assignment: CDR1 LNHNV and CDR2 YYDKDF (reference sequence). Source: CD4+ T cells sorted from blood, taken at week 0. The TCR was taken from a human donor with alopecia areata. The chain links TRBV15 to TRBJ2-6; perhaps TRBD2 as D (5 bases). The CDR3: CATSPGGANVLTF. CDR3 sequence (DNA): TGTGCCACCAGCCCGGGAGGGGCCAACGTCCTGACTTTC.